This T cell receptor beta chain appears in the sequencing data of a study of radiation and T cells in renal cell carcinoma. Treatment specified: 15 Gy SBRT to primary tumor, nephrectomy 4 weeks later. CDR3 length: 15 amino acids. Trimming removed 3 bases from V and 7 bases from J, with 19 bases in between. Germline CDR1 is LNHDA and CDR2 is SQIVND (reference sequence). Sequencing was performed with immunoSEQ multiplex PCR; in TCRdb, only in-frame clones are kept and a portion is missing. The sample has about 9,300 clones, around 63% seen once. This specimen consisted of tumor tissue, obtained from a patient whose treatment included radiotherapy and nephrectomy. The sequence derives from a woman aged 50 to 60 with renal cell carcinoma. The V gene is TRBV19, the J gene TRBJ2-7; D ambiguous. CDR3 sequence: CASSMSMSEPREQYF. The CDR3 DNA sequence: TGTGCCAGTAGTATGAGCATGTCGGAGCCCAGGGAGCAGTACTTC.